This entry concerns a single T cell receptor (beta chain). This sample was taken from a study of response to subunit inactivated influenza vaccine. Each CDR3 protein gets one entry after TCRdb re-called the RT-PCR reads with MiXCR. Altogether hundreds of thousands of distinct CDR3 sequences are present, 14% being singletons, with the ten largest covering approximately 7.6%. Trimming stripped 3 bases from V and 6 bases from J, with 15 bases between. The CDR3 sequence is 14 residues long. Germline loops: CDR1 LGHNA, CDR2 YSLEER. The specimen was PBMCs from blood, collected 14 to 15 days before vaccination. The chain couples TRBV4-3 to TRBJ2-7; possibly TRBD1 for D (5 bases). The clonotype comes from a man over 45 who received an inactivated influenza vaccine. The CDR3 is CASSHTQVNGEQYF. CDR3 DNA sequence: TGCGCCAGCAGCCATACACAGGTGAATGGCGAGCAGTACTTC.